This T cell receptor beta chain comes out of a study of T cells in Graves' hyperthyroidism and ophthalmopathy. This clonotype was found many times. From RNA transcripts, TCR beta CDR3 regions were amplified. Using the HTBI primer set, a first-round RT-PCR was run on the TCR CDR3. TCRdb reprocessed the multiplex PCR reads via MiXCR and lists one record per CDR3 protein. Of over 500,000 distinct CDR3 sequences listed, around 50% are singletons. The CDR3 has 15 residues. Germline lookup yields CDR1 SEHNR and CDR2 FQNEAQ (reference sequence). Trimming took 1 base from V and 3 from J, leaving 13 bases between them.

Sequencing input: peripheral blood or thyroid tissue (not recorded which). The rearrangement uses TRBV7-9 and TRBJ2-7; the D gene is possibly TRBD1 (5 bases). The TCR was taken from an adult woman with Graves' disease, either hyperthyroidism or ophthalmopathy (not recorded which). The CDR3 sequence is CASSLDRLGNYEQYF. The CDR3 nucleotides are TGTGCCAGCAGCTTAGACAGGCTGGGGAACTACGAGCAGTACTTC.